Listed below are T cell receptor beta chains from one sample, sequenced in a study of identical twins. A single record per CDR3 protein comes from TCRdb applying MiXCR to the 5' RACE reads. The sample holds more than 650,000 distinct CDR3 sequences, roughly 6% seen once. The specimen was naive T cells sorted from blood. These receptors originate from a man aged 18 to 29 in good health. CDR3s include the opening cysteine and the closing phenylalanine or tryptophan. D genes are given only for firm matches. Clone size appears in some rows only: once, few, many, or a class for an expanded clone.

clone_size: few; v_call: TRBV6-1; j_call: TRBJ1-1; d_call: -; cdr3_aa: CASRPGWDTEAFF; cdr3_nt: TGTGCCAGCCGGCCGGGCTGGGACACTGAAGCTTTCTTT
clone_size: -; v_call: TRBV6-1; j_call: TRBJ2-5; d_call: TRBD1; cdr3_aa: CASRRQGLEETQYF; cdr3_nt: TGTGCCAGCAGACGACAGGGTTTAGAGGAGACCCAGTACTTC
clone_size: -; v_call: TRBV3-1; j_call: TRBJ1-3; d_call: TRBD1; cdr3_aa: CASSPGRGLAGNTIYF; cdr3_nt: TGTGCCAGCAGCCCAGGAAGGGGGCTAGCTGGAAACACCATATATTTT
clone_size: few; v_call: TRBV29-1; j_call: TRBJ2-3; d_call: -; cdr3_aa: CSVEGPGTDTQYF; cdr3_nt: TGCAGCGTCGAAGGGCCGGGCACAGATACGCAGTATTTT
clone_size: -; v_call: TRBV2; j_call: TRBJ1-2; d_call: -; cdr3_aa: CASSESGQIF; cdr3_nt: TGTGCCAGCAGTGAAAGCGGACAAATCTTC
clone_size: many; v_call: TRBV20-1; j_call: TRBJ2-1; d_call: TRBD2; cdr3_aa: CSAIRAGGKNEQFF; cdr3_nt: TGCAGTGCTATAAGGGCGGGGGGCAAGAATGAGCAGTTCTTC
clone_size: -; v_call: TRBV12-3/TRBV12-4; j_call: TRBJ2-1; d_call: -; cdr3_aa: CASSFTRITSYNKQFF; cdr3_nt: TGTGCCAGCAGTTTCACCCGGATTACCTCCTACAATAAGCAGTTCTTC
clone_size: many; v_call: TRBV10-3; j_call: TRBJ2-2; d_call: -; cdr3_aa: CAMGSGPETGELFF; cdr3_nt: TGTGCCATGGGAAGCGGGCCCGAGACCGGGGAGCTGTTTTTT
clone_size: few; v_call: TRBV20-1; j_call: TRBJ1-2; d_call: -; cdr3_aa: CSAKVGYGYTF; cdr3_nt: TGCAGTGCTAAAGTGGGATATGGCTACACCTTC
clone_size: many; v_call: TRBV6-6; j_call: TRBJ1-2; d_call: -; cdr3_aa: CASRDHDFYGYTF; cdr3_nt: TGTGCCAGCCGGGACCACGATTTCTATGGCTACACCTTC
clone_size: many; v_call: TRBV6-6; j_call: TRBJ1-5; d_call: TRBD1; cdr3_aa: CASSGDRAQHF; cdr3_nt: TGTGCCAGCAGTGGCGACAGGGCACAGCATTTT
clone_size: -; v_call: TRBV5-1; j_call: TRBJ2-3; d_call: -; cdr3_aa: CASSHAGTDTQYF; cdr3_nt: TGCGCCAGCAGCCACGCTGGCACAGATACGCAGTATTTT
clone_size: many; v_call: TRBV24-1; j_call: TRBJ2-1; d_call: -; cdr3_aa: CATSAHNEQFF; cdr3_nt: TGTGCCACCAGTGCCCACAATGAGCAGTTCTTC
clone_size: -; v_call: TRBV20-1; j_call: TRBJ2-1; d_call: TRBD2; cdr3_aa: CSARDGTSGSGSYNEQFF; cdr3_nt: TGCAGTGCTAGAGATGGGACTAGCGGGAGTGGGTCCTACAATGAGCAGTTCTTC
clone_size: few; v_call: TRBV5-1; j_call: TRBJ2-7; d_call: TRBD1; cdr3_aa: CASSHSDRGSEQYF; cdr3_nt: TGCGCCAGCAGCCATTCCGACAGGGGGTCCGAGCAGTACTTC
clone_size: few; v_call: TRBV2; j_call: TRBJ2-5; d_call: -; cdr3_aa: CASSKAKLRGQETQYF; cdr3_nt: TGTGCCAGCAGTAAAGCAAAATTGAGGGGACAAGAGACCCAGTACTTC
clone_size: many; v_call: TRBV12-3/TRBV12-4; j_call: TRBJ2-7; d_call: -; cdr3_aa: CASSQTGSGYEQYF; cdr3_nt: TGTGCCAGCAGTCAAACAGGGTCGGGCTACGAGCAGTACTTC
clone_size: few; v_call: TRBV6-1; j_call: TRBJ2-2; d_call: -; cdr3_aa: CASSPIDSTGELFF; cdr3_nt: TGTGCCAGCAGTCCTATAGACTCCACCGGGGAGCTGTTTTTT
clone_size: few; v_call: TRBV5-1; j_call: TRBJ2-2; d_call: TRBD1; cdr3_aa: CASTGTGVRTGELFF; cdr3_nt: TGCGCCAGCACCGGGACAGGGGTGCGTACCGGGGAGCTGTTTTTT
clone_size: many; v_call: TRBV12-3/TRBV12-4; j_call: TRBJ2-1; d_call: -; cdr3_aa: CASSLPGWEQFF; cdr3_nt: TGTGCCAGCAGCCTCCCAGGGTGGGAGCAGTTCTTC
clone_size: -; v_call: TRBV28; j_call: TRBJ1-2; d_call: -; cdr3_aa: CASSLWTVSTYGYTF; cdr3_nt: TGTGCCAGCAGTTTATGGACAGTCTCCACCTATGGCTACACCTTC
clone_size: -; v_call: TRBV20-1; j_call: TRBJ2-7; d_call: TRBD2; cdr3_aa: CSARMGGSGRGYEQYF; cdr3_nt: TGCAGTGCTAGAATGGGTGGTAGCGGGAGGGGGTACGAGCAGTACTTC
clone_size: many; v_call: TRBV7-9; j_call: TRBJ2-1; d_call: TRBD2; cdr3_aa: CASEGREGQVDEQFF; cdr3_nt: TGTGCCAGCGAAGGACGGGAGGGCCAGGTCGATGAGCAGTTCTTC
clone_size: many; v_call: TRBV7-6; j_call: TRBJ2-1; d_call: TRBD2; cdr3_aa: CASSVGTSGSYNEQFF; cdr3_nt: TGTGCCAGCAGCGTCGGGACTAGCGGGAGCTACAATGAGCAGTTCTTC
clone_size: few; v_call: TRBV7-2; j_call: TRBJ2-4; d_call: -; cdr3_aa: CASSLSGTKNIQYF; cdr3_nt: TGTGCCAGCAGCTTATCCGGGACCAAAAACATTCAGTACTTC
clone_size: few; v_call: TRBV2; j_call: TRBJ2-1; d_call: -; cdr3_aa: CASSGAPRSYNEQFF; cdr3_nt: TGTGCCAGCAGTGGGGCCCCTCGCTCCTACAATGAGCAGTTCTTC
clone_size: few; v_call: TRBV6-5; j_call: TRBJ2-2; d_call: TRBD2; cdr3_aa: CASSYSWQQRETGELFF; cdr3_nt: TGTGCCAGCAGTTACTCATGGCAACAGCGGGAGACCGGGGAGCTGTTTTTT
clone_size: many; v_call: TRBV20-1; j_call: TRBJ1-2; d_call: TRBD1; cdr3_aa: CSARDQLGRGRRGYGYTF; cdr3_nt: TGCAGTGCTAGAGATCAGTTGGGCAGGGGGCGGCGTGGCTATGGCTACACCTTC